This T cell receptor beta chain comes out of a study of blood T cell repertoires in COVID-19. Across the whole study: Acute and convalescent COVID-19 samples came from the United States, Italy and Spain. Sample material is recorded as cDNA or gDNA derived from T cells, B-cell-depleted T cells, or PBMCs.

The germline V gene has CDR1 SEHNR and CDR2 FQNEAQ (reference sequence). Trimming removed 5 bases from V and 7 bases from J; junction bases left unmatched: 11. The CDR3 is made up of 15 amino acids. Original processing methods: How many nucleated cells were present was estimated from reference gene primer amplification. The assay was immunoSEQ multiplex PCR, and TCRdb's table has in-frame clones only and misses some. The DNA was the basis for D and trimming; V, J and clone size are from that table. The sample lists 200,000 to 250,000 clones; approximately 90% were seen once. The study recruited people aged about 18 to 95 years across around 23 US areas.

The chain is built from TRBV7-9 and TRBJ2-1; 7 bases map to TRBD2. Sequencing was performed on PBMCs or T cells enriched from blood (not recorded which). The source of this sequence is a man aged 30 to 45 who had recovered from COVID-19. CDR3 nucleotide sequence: TGTGCCAGCAGCCCAAGGGAGGGTGGTGTAAATGAGCAGTTCTTC. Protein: CASSPREGGVNEQFF.